The source of this T cell receptor beta chain is a study of PD-L1 blockade in urothelial cancer. For the study at large: About 90% of the roughly 29 patients comprised males who had bladder-origin urothelial cancer.

Data came from immunoSEQ multiplex PCR; TCRdb stores just in-frame clones and leaves some out. This table has about 88,000 clones, 90% to 95% appearing once. V lost 2 bases, J lost 5 bases, and 9 bases lay in between. This CDR3 comprises 13 residues. Germline CDR1 is SGHAT and CDR2 is FQNNGV. The sample was PBMCs, taken around atezolizumab (anti-PD-L1) treatment. This chain joins TRBV11-2 and TRBJ1-2, with D tentatively TRBD1 (6 bases). This clonotype originated in a man in his fifties or sixties with urothelial cancer. For the CDR3, the DNA is TGTGCCAGCAGCTTAACACAGGGTTATGGCTACACCTTC. Its translation: CASSLTQGYGYTF.